This TCR beta chain was captured in a study of T cells in Graves' hyperthyroidism and ophthalmopathy. Lactation, pregnancy, other autoimmune disease or uncontrolled infection excluded patients. The CDR3 contains 15 residues. Looked up from germline, CDR1 is LNHNV and CDR2 is YYDKDF (reference sequence). This clonotype was seen a handful of times. The junction and the germline gene differ at one end; a read error may be behind it. Amplification targeted TCR beta CDR3 regions from RNA transcripts. The HTBI set primed first-round TCR CDR3 RT-PCR. From the multiplex PCR reads, TCRdb called clonotypes with MiXCR, one entry per CDR3 protein. The repertoire holds roughly 200,000 distinct CDR3 sequences, with approximately 16% as singletons.

Sequencing was carried out using blood. The TCR sequence derives from a woman between 45 and 60 years old with Graves' hyperthyroidism. This chain uses TRBV15 with TRBJ2-5; D perhaps matches TRBD2 (5 bases). CDR3 DNA: TGTGCCTCCAGCAGCAGACCGCTAGCAGAAGAGACCCAGTACTTC. It specifies CASSSRPLAEETQYF.